The 20 T cell receptor beta chains given below trace back to one sample, sequenced in a study of OX40 agonist ivuxolimab in advanced cancers. Assay: immunoSEQ multiplex PCR; the TCRdb copy retains only in-frame clones and omits some. The data contain 60,000 to 80,000 clones, 70% to 85% of them singletons. Source: CD4+ or CD8+ T cells sorted from blood, taken in a trial of the OX40 agonist ivuxolimab. These receptors were obtained from an adult with an advanced solid tumor such as melanoma, head and neck, liver or kidney cancer.

This chain links TRBV2 with TRBJ2-3; TRBD2 matches 14 bases. Germline V gene sequence: CDR1 SNHLY, CDR2 FYNNEI. CDR3 size: 15 residues. Trimming cost V 6 bases and J 5 bases; bases outside gene matches: 4. CDR3: CASRIGLAGGDTQYF. The DNA of the CDR3 is TGTGCCAGCAGGATAGGACTAGCGGGAGGAGATACGCAGTATTTT. The variable domain in full, completed from reference TRBV2 and TRBJ2-3, reads EPEVTQTPSHQVTQMGQEVILRCVPISNHLYFYWYRQILGQKVEFLVSFYNNEISEKSEIFDDQFSVERPDGSNFTLKIRSTKLEDSAMYFCASRIGLAGGDTQYFGPGTRLTVL.

This chain joins TRBV10-3 and TRBJ1-6, with 7 bases identical to TRBD1. J was trimmed by 7 bases and V by 4 bases; bases with no gene match: 4. This CDR3 is built from 14 residues. Looked up from germline, CDR1 is ENHRY and CDR2 is SYGVKD. In DNA, the CDR3 is TGTGCCATCAGTGGGGACAGATCGAATTCACCCCTCCACTTT. Its translation is CAISGDRSNSPLHF.

J is TRBJ1-2 and V is TRBV6-4, with TRBD1 matching 8 bases. CDR3 size: 15 residues. In germline, CDR1 is MRHNA, CDR2 SNTAGT. With 7 bases clipped from V and 3 bases from J, the junction kept 10 bases outside the gene matches. This CDR3 is CASKVTGAGDYGYTF. The CDR3 DNA reads as TGTGCCAGCAAGGTGACAGGGGCGGGGGACTATGGCTACACCTTC.

The rearrangement joins TRBV28 to TRBJ1-5, with 7 bases matching TRBD1. This CDR3 spans 17 amino acids. Germline CDR1 MDHEN, CDR2 SYDVKM. Trimming cost V 5 bases and J 0 bases; bases outside gene matches: 10. The CDR3 coding sequence is TGTGCCAGCAGTGTACTCCGGGACAGCAATAGCAATCAGCCCCAGCATTTT. Amino acids: CASSVLRDSNSNQPQHF.

The V and J genes are TRBV7-2 and TRBJ2-3, with 11 nucleotides matching TRBD2. The germline gives CDR1 SGHTA, CDR2 FQGNSA. V trimming: 1 base; J trimming: 7 bases; junction bases outside the gene matches: 7. CDR3 length: 16 residues. DNA for the CDR3: TGTGCCAGCAGCTTAGTTAGCGGGAGGGCCGTAAATACGCAGTATTTT. The encoded protein is CASSLVSGRAVNTQYF.

This rearrangement joins TRBV9 to TRBJ2-3, with TRBD1 matching over 7 bases. From germline, CDR1 is SGDLS and CDR2 YYNGEE. The trim removed 2 bases at V and 0 bases at J, leaving 6 bases unmatched. The CDR3 loop spans 16 amino acids. In DNA form, the CDR3 reads TGTGCCAGCAGCGTCTACAGGGGCACTAGCACAGATACGCAGTATTTT. It specifies CASSVYRGTSTDTQYF.

The chain has TRBV9 and TRBJ2-3; D remains ambiguous. Between the trimmed V and J ends, which lost 4 bases and 3 bases, there was a span of 6 bases. This CDR3 spans 12 amino acids. Germline CDR1 is SGDLS and CDR2 is YYNGEE. This CDR3 is CASSSQTDTQYF. The CDR3 DNA is TGTGCCAGCAGCTCTCAGACAGATACGCAGTATTTT.

The chain links TRBV7-9 to TRBJ2-5; D remains ambiguous. Germline values: CDR1 SEHNR, CDR2 FQNEAQ (reference sequence). V was shortened by 2 bases and J by 4 bases, with 8 bases between the two germline ends. The CDR3 has 13 amino acids. The CDR3 bases are TGTGCCAGCAGCTTATCGGGCGGAGAGACCCAGTACTTC. Protein: CASSLSGGETQYF.

This clone occurred once. The genes are TRBV5-1 and TRBJ2-5, with a weak D call TRBD1 (5 bases). Germline-derived CDR1 and CDR2 are SGHRS and YFSETQ. CDR3 size: 14 residues. V gave up 2 bases and J gave up 2 bases, with 10 bases separating them. The CDR3 loop is CASSLQVGQETQYF. CDR3 in DNA: TGCGCCAGCAGCTTACAGGTTGGACAAGAGACCCAGTACTTC. Full variable domain (outside the CDR3, taken from reference TRBV5-1 and TRBJ2-5): KAGVTQTPRYLIKTRGQQVTLSCSPISGHRSVSWYQQTPGQGLQFLFEYFSETQRNKGNFPGRFSGRQFSNSRSEMNVSTLELGDSALYLCASSLQVGQETQYFGPGTRLLVL.

This clone was seen once. The J gene is TRBJ2-3, the V gene TRBV5-5; D remains unclear. The CDR3 has 15 residues. Germline-derived CDR1 and CDR2 are SGHKS and YYEKEE (reference sequence). V gave up 2 bases and J gave up 0 bases, with 10 bases separating them. CDR3 sequence: CASSLQAPSTDTQYF. The CDR3 coding sequence is TGTGCCAGCAGCTTACAAGCGCCGAGCACAGATACGCAGTATTTT.

The genes are TRBV19 and TRBJ2-7; D ambiguous. The V and J ends lost 4 bases and 2 bases respectively, with 12 bases between them. This CDR3 has 14 amino acids. Germline CDR1 is LNHDA and CDR2 is SQIVND (reference sequence). The CDR3 loop reads CASSTFDGPYEQYF. Here the CDR3 DNA reads TGTGCCAGTAGTACTTTCGACGGTCCCTACGAGCAGTACTTC. Full variable domain (outside the CDR3, taken from reference TRBV19 and TRBJ2-7): DGGITQSPKYLFRKEGQNVTLSCEQNLNHDAMYWYRQDPGQGLRLIYYSQIVNDFQKGDIAEGYSVSREKKESFPLTVTSAQKNPTAFYLCASSTFDGPYEQYFGPGTRLTVT.

V is TRBV4-1 and J is TRBJ2-7; 8 bases are a match to TRBD2. Germline CDR1 is MGHRA and CDR2 is YSYEKL. The J segment lost 2 bases and the V segment lost 2 bases, leaving 5 bases of the junction unmatched. The length of the CDR3 is 15 residues. CDR3: CASSQQSGSAYEQYF. The CDR3 DNA is TGCGCCAGCAGCCAACAAAGCGGGAGTGCCTACGAGCAGTACTTC.

This chain uses TRBV25-1 with TRBJ2-6; 14 bases match TRBD2. The CDR3 spans 17 residues. V was pared by 8 bases and J by 4 bases, with 7 bases of the junction left unmatched. The V gene's germline CDR1 is MGHDK and CDR2 SYGVNS. The CDR3 here is CASAGTSGRRGANVLTF. The CDR3 nucleotides are TGTGCCAGCGCCGGGACTAGCGGGAGACGAGGGGCCAACGTCCTGACTTTC.

Concerning this clone: At one of its ends the junction is not consistent with the germline gene, which may arise from a read error. The chain employs TRBV7-7 and TRBJ2-2; no definite D call. The CDR3 spans 13 residues. Germline-derived CDR1 and CDR2 are SSHAT and FNYEAQ (reference sequence). Here the CDR3 reads CASSFGFDGELFF. In DNA form, the CDR3 reads TGTGCTAGCAGCTTTGGGTTTGACGGGGAGCTGTTTTTT.

The chain carries TRBV6-1 and TRBJ2-7, with D perhaps assigned TRBD1 or TRBD2 (6 bases each). The CDR3 covers 13 residues. The germline gives CDR1 MNHNS, CDR2 SASEGT. The V end was cut by 10 bases, the J end by 2 bases, with 15 bases between. The CDR3 DNA reads as TGTGCCACCCGAGTGGAGGGGGCCTACGAGCAGTACTTC. As protein: CATRVEGAYEQYF.

This clone was observed a few times. The rearrangement joins TRBV9 to TRBJ2-3, with 12 bases that match TRBD2. J gave up 8 bases and V 4 bases, and 5 bases lay outside the gene matches. Germline CDR1 is SGDLS and CDR2 is YYNGEE. The CDR3 length is 14 residues. DNA of the CDR3: TGTGCCAGCAGCATGACTAGCGGGAGAGGTACGCAGTATTTT. Protein product: CASSMTSGRGTQYF.

V is TRBV6-5 and J is TRBJ1-3, with D uncertain. CDR1 is MNHEY, CDR2 SVGAGI, per germline. Between the trimmed V and J ends, which lost 7 bases and 0 bases, there was a span of 10 bases. This CDR3 has 14 residues. CDR3 coding DNA: TGTGCCAGCACCGGCCGGACCTCTGGAAACACCATATATTTT. Protein: CASTGRTSGNTIYF.

The chain links TRBV19 to TRBJ2-2; D gene uncertain. From germline, CDR1 is LNHDA and CDR2 SQIVND (reference sequence). The V end lost 5 bases, the J end lost 5 bases, and 12 bases lay between the germline ends. CDR3 length equals 14 residues. CDR3 sequence: CASSFGGVTGELFF. In DNA form, the CDR3 reads TGTGCCAGTAGTTTCGGCGGAGTTACCGGGGAGCTGTTTTTT.

CDR3 nucleotides: TGCGCCAGCAGCGTCCAGCCCACAGATACGCAGTATTTT. Its translation is CASSVQPTDTQYF. This chain connects TRBV5-1 to TRBJ2-3, with D hard to call. V was shortened by 4 bases and J by 2 bases, with 8 bases between the two germline ends. This CDR3 is built from 13 residues. Germline lookup yields CDR1 SGHRS and CDR2 YFSETQ.

This clone appeared a single time. The DNA for the CDR3 is TGTGCCAGCAGCTCCCAGGGGGTGAATGAGCAGTTCTTC. Translating it yields CASSSQGVNEQFF. V gene TRBV7-6 combines with J gene TRBJ2-1; 7 bases agree with TRBD1. Germline CDR1 SGHVS, CDR2 FNYEAQ. V shed 4 bases, J shed 7 bases, and the junction held 4 bases outside the gene matches. This CDR3 has 13 amino acids.